This is a list of T cell receptor beta chains from one sample in a study of cytotoxic CD8 clonotypes in ibrutinib-treated CLL. Clones were read by immunoSEQ multiplex PCR, and TCRdb kept only the in-frame ones, dropping some. This sample yields some 200,000 clones, of which around 75% are seen a single time; approximately 5.9% belongs to the top ten. The sample consisted of PBMCs, taken after 12 months of ibrutinib treatment. Every receptor here comes from a human donor with chronic lymphocytic leukemia. CDR3s include the opening cysteine and the closing phenylalanine or tryptophan. A D gene is named only where the DNA matches it firmly. Clone size, where shown, is once, few, many, or a class for clones that have expanded.

V gene: TRBV6-1
clone size: NA
D gene: NA
J gene: TRBJ1-5
CDR3 protein: CASRLGRDSFQPQHF
CDR3 DNA: TGTGCCAGCAGACTCGGCCGTGATTCTTTCCAGCCCCAGCATTTT

V gene: TRBV6-5
clone size: NA
D gene: NA
J gene: TRBJ1-5
CDR3 protein: CASSYLGRTQPQHF
CDR3 DNA: TGTGCCAGCAGTTACTTGGGCAGAACACAGCCCCAGCATTTT

V gene: TRBV6-1
clone size: few
D gene: NA
J gene: TRBJ1-1
CDR3 protein: CASKTLRGGGLGAFF
CDR3 DNA: TGTGCCAGCAAAACCCTGAGGGGTGGTGGCCTTGGGGCTTTCTTT

V gene: TRBV6-5
clone size: many
D gene: NA
J gene: TRBJ1-1
CDR3 protein: CASKLGGNTEAFF
CDR3 DNA: TGTGCCAGCAAGCTGGGAGGGAACACTGAAGCTTTCTTT

V gene: TRBV6-5
clone size: NA
D gene: NA
J gene: TRBJ1-1
CDR3 protein: CASSYRGVTEAFF
CDR3 DNA: TGTGCCAGCAGTTACAGGGGGGTAACTGAAGCTTTCTTT

V gene: TRBV27
clone size: NA
D gene: NA
J gene: TRBJ2-3
CDR3 protein: CASSLTSSTDTQYF
CDR3 DNA: TGTGCCAGCAGTTTAACTAGCAGCACAGATACGCAGTATTTT

V gene: TRBV5-1
clone size: once
D gene: TRBD1
J gene: TRBJ1-6
CDR3 protein: CASTEGQARYFNSPLHF
CDR3 DNA: TGCGCCAGCACCGAGGGACAGGCCCGATACTTTAATTCACCCCTCCACTTT

V gene: TRBV19
clone size: NA
D gene: TRBD1
J gene: TRBJ1-1
CDR3 protein: CASIISRQGAGNTEAFF
CDR3 DNA: TGTGCCAGTATAATCTCTCGACAGGGGGCGGGGAACACTGAAGCTTTCTTT

V gene: TRBV6-5
clone size: NA
D gene: NA
J gene: TRBJ1-5
CDR3 protein: CASSYGGTVNQPQHF
CDR3 DNA: TGTGCCAGCAGTTACGGTGGGACGGTCAATCAGCCCCAGCATTTT

V gene: TRBV2
clone size: NA
D gene: NA
J gene: TRBJ2-3
CDR3 protein: CASSFTDTQYF
CDR3 DNA: TGTGCCAGCAGTTTCACAGATACGCAGTATTTT

V gene: TRBV6-5
clone size: many
D gene: NA
J gene: TRBJ2-3
CDR3 protein: CASSPRGYTQYF
CDR3 DNA: TGTGCCAGCAGCCCCAGGGGCTATACGCAGTATTTT

V gene: TRBV2
clone size: NA
D gene: NA
J gene: TRBJ2-7
CDR3 protein: CASSEHSYEQYF
CDR3 DNA: TGTGCCAGCAGTGAGCATTCCTACGAGCAGTACTTC

V gene: TRBV29-1
clone size: NA
D gene: NA
J gene: TRBJ1-4
CDR3 protein: CSILADTEKLFF
CDR3 DNA: TGCAGCATCCTTGCGGACACTGAAAAACTGTTTTTT

V gene: TRBV7-2
clone size: few
D gene: TRBD2
J gene: TRBJ2-1
CDR3 protein: CASSSRTSGNEQFF
CDR3 DNA: TGTGCCAGCAGCTCCCGAACTAGCGGCAATGAGCAGTTCTTC

V gene: TRBV5-1
clone size: NA
D gene: TRBD1
J gene: TRBJ1-2
CDR3 protein: CASSLLGTGYYGYTF
CDR3 DNA: TGCGCCAGCAGCTTGTTAGGGACAGGGTACTATGGCTACACCTTC

V gene: TRBV4-3
clone size: NA
D gene: TRBD2
J gene: TRBJ2-5
CDR3 protein: CASSHRLAGGEGETQYF
CDR3 DNA: TGCGCCAGCAGCCACCGACTAGCGGGAGGGGAGGGGGAGACCCAGTACTTC

V gene: TRBV5-1
clone size: NA
D gene: NA
J gene: TRBJ2-7
CDR3 protein: CASSLSPGRIEQYF
CDR3 DNA: TGCGCCAGCAGCTTGAGTCCCGGTCGTATTGAGCAGTACTTC

V gene: TRBV28
clone size: NA
D gene: NA
J gene: TRBJ1-2
CDR3 protein: CASSYGNYGYTF
CDR3 DNA: TGTGCCAGCAGTTACGGTAACTATGGCTACACCTTC

V gene: TRBV7-9
clone size: NA
D gene: NA
J gene: TRBJ2-7
CDR3 protein: CASSLMPPGPSYEQYF
CDR3 DNA: TGTGCCAGCAGCTTAATGCCGCCAGGGCCGTCCTACGAGCAGTACTTC

V gene: TRBV9
clone size: once
D gene: NA
J gene: TRBJ1-1
CDR3 protein: CASAPRGMNTEAFF
CDR3 DNA: TGTGCCAGCGCCCCTCGGGGGATGAACACTGAAGCTTTCTTT

V gene: TRBV6-5
clone size: NA
D gene: NA
J gene: TRBJ2-6
CDR3 protein: CASTRVAGANVLTF
CDR3 DNA: TGTGCCAGCACCAGGGTGGCCGGGGCCAACGTCCTGACTTTC

V gene: TRBV7-9
clone size: NA
D gene: TRBD1
J gene: TRBJ1-2
CDR3 protein: CASRNSGTGWSGYTF
CDR3 DNA: TGTGCCAGCAGGAACTCCGGGACAGGGTGGTCTGGCTACACCTTC

V gene: TRBV5-1
clone size: NA
D gene: NA
J gene: TRBJ1-2
CDR3 protein: CASSLVGDGYTF
CDR3 DNA: TGCGCCAGCAGCTTGGTCGGGGATGGCTACACCTTC

V gene: TRBV9
clone size: NA
D gene: NA
J gene: TRBJ2-2
CDR3 protein: CASSGTNTNTGELFF
CDR3 DNA: TGTGCCAGCAGCGGGACTAACACGAACACCGGGGAGCTGTTTTTT

V gene: TRBV7-2
clone size: few
D gene: NA
J gene: TRBJ1-5
CDR3 protein: CASRLGGNQPQHF
CDR3 DNA: TGTGCCAGCAGGTTGGGGGGGAATCAGCCCCAGCATTTT

V gene: TRBV19
clone size: NA
D gene: NA
J gene: TRBJ1-2
CDR3 protein: CASSLTGYGYTF
CDR3 DNA: TGTGCCAGTAGTCTGACAGGCTATGGCTACACCTTC

V gene: TRBV30
clone size: NA
D gene: NA
J gene: TRBJ1-2
CDR3 protein: CAWSLGFNYGYTF
CDR3 DNA: TGTGCCTGGAGCCTCGGATTTAACTATGGCTACACCTTC

V gene: TRBV4-3
clone size: NA
D gene: NA
J gene: TRBJ2-3
CDR3 protein: CASSPSGSTDTQYF
CDR3 DNA: TGCGCCAGCAGCCCCTCGGGCAGCACAGATACGCAGTATTTT

V gene: TRBV28
clone size: NA
D gene: TRBD2
J gene: TRBJ2-2
CDR3 protein: CASRTQVVAGGNTGELFF
CDR3 DNA: TGTGCCAGCAGGACCCAAGTAGTAGCGGGAGGAAATACCGGGGAGCTGTTTTTT

V gene: TRBV30
clone size: NA
D gene: NA
J gene: TRBJ2-2
CDR3 protein: CAWKPNTGELFF
CDR3 DNA: TGTGCCTGGAAACCCAACACCGGGGAGCTGTTTTTT

V gene: TRBV5-4
clone size: NA
D gene: NA
J gene: TRBJ1-2
CDR3 protein: CASSLSGNYGYTF
CDR3 DNA: TGTGCCAGCAGCTTGAGTGGGAACTATGGCTACACCTTC

V gene: TRBV5-1
clone size: few
D gene: NA
J gene: TRBJ1-2
CDR3 protein: CASSPSGGSYGYTF
CDR3 DNA: TGCGCCAGCAGCCCCTCCGGGGGGAGCTATGGCTACACCTTC

V gene: TRBV10-3
clone size: many
D gene: NA
J gene: TRBJ2-5
CDR3 protein: CAISEGGEQETQYF
CDR3 DNA: TGTGCCATCAGTGAGGGCGGGGAGCAAGAGACCCAGTACTTC

V gene: TRBV29-1
clone size: NA
D gene: TRBD1
J gene: TRBJ2-7
CDR3 protein: CSASDRGHSYEQYF
CDR3 DNA: TGCAGCGCTTCCGACAGGGGACACTCCTACGAGCAGTACTTC

V gene: TRBV19
clone size: NA
D gene: TRBD1
J gene: TRBJ1-1
CDR3 protein: CASSIATTGGDTEAFF
CDR3 DNA: TGTGCCAGTAGTATAGCTACGACAGGGGGTGACACTGAAGCTTTCTTT